The rows below give T cell receptor beta chains drawn from one sample of a study of regulatory T cells in long-lasting Graves disease. TCRdb reanalysed the multiplex PCR reads using MiXCR and keeps one entry per CDR3 protein. The sample lists some 500,000 distinct CDR3 sequences; roughly 14% were seen once. This same sample was also part of a study on T cells in Graves' hyperthyroidism and ophthalmopathy.

Sequenced here: peripheral blood mononuclear cells (PBMCs), sampled at new diagnosis, from a patient treated with antithyroid drugs. The source of these receptors is a man aged 30 to 45 with Graves disease. Both conserved end residues are trimmed from each CDR3. The order of the fields is V gene, CDR3 length, D gene, J gene, CDR3 protein. A D gene is named only where the DNA matches it firmly.

V gene: TRBV4-1
CDR3 length: 13
D gene: NA
J gene: TRBJ2-3
CDR3 protein: ASSQRAPSTDTQY

V gene: TRBV20-1
CDR3 length: 13
D gene: NA
J gene: TRBJ1-5
CDR3 protein: SANPLLGEGQPQH

V gene: TRBV5-1
CDR3 length: 13
D gene: TRBD1
J gene: TRBJ2-5
CDR3 protein: ASSKGGAAGKTQY

V gene: TRBV2
CDR3 length: 14
D gene: NA
J gene: TRBJ1-2
CDR3 protein: ASNPLSGARGFGYT

V gene: TRBV15
CDR3 length: 14
D gene: NA
J gene: TRBJ1-5
CDR3 protein: ATSPWNLFSNQPQH

V gene: TRBV9
CDR3 length: 15
D gene: NA
J gene: TRBJ2-5
CDR3 protein: ASSVGGGSNPGPTQY

V gene: TRBV20-1
CDR3 length: 9
D gene: NA
J gene: TRBJ1-2
CDR3 protein: TATGIGGYT

V gene: TRBV25-1
CDR3 length: 10
D gene: TRBD1
J gene: TRBJ2-7
CDR3 protein: ASRDRHYEQY

V gene: TRBV3-1
CDR3 length: 13
D gene: TRBD2
J gene: TRBJ2-7
CDR3 protein: ASSPNRGGRNEQY

V gene: TRBV20-1
CDR3 length: 18
D gene: TRBD2
J gene: TRBJ2-7
CDR3 protein: SAREIPGLAGPLEGDEQY

V gene: TRBV7-6
CDR3 length: 14
D gene: NA
J gene: TRBJ2-1
CDR3 protein: ASSLASRLRKNEQF

V gene: TRBV29-1
CDR3 length: 15
D gene: NA
J gene: TRBJ2-3
CDR3 protein: SVEGVWRAAREDTQY

V gene: TRBV6-1
CDR3 length: 15
D gene: NA
J gene: TRBJ1-5
CDR3 protein: ASSEAQGRVGGEPQH

V gene: TRBV12-3/TRBV12-4
CDR3 length: 11
D gene: NA
J gene: TRBJ1-2
CDR3 protein: ASSFGAIYGYT

V gene: TRBV5-1
CDR3 length: 12
D gene: NA
J gene: TRBJ2-7
CDR3 protein: ASSLGLAHYEQY

V gene: TRBV6-1
CDR3 length: 13
D gene: TRBD2
J gene: TRBJ2-5
CDR3 protein: ASSAGTSGRETQY

V gene: TRBV27
CDR3 length: 12
D gene: TRBD1
J gene: TRBJ1-4
CDR3 protein: ASSTQGRNEKLF

V gene: TRBV19
CDR3 length: 14
D gene: NA
J gene: TRBJ1-4
CDR3 protein: ASSYTGTTTNEKLF

V gene: TRBV20-1
CDR3 length: 10
D gene: NA
J gene: TRBJ2-7
CDR3 protein: SAKIGPGEQY

V gene: TRBV30
CDR3 length: 10
D gene: NA
J gene: TRBJ1-2
CDR3 protein: ACSPQGGGYT

V gene: TRBV7-8
CDR3 length: 20
D gene: TRBD2
J gene: TRBJ2-1
CDR3 protein: ASSFRLTLADFIPTRINEQF

V gene: TRBV6-2/TRBV6-3
CDR3 length: 10
D gene: NA
J gene: TRBJ1-1
CDR3 protein: AGSLPGAEAF

V gene: TRBV27
CDR3 length: 14
D gene: NA
J gene: TRBJ1-2
CDR3 protein: ASSIKPGTSNYGYT

V gene: TRBV7-9
CDR3 length: 17
D gene: NA
J gene: TRBJ2-1
CDR3 protein: ASSSPQGPGRGSYNEQF

V gene: TRBV10-1
CDR3 length: 16
D gene: TRBD2
J gene: TRBJ2-2
CDR3 protein: ASSEINSGRPNTGELF

V gene: TRBV5-1
CDR3 length: 13
D gene: NA
J gene: TRBJ2-6
CDR3 protein: ASTRGASGANVLT

V gene: TRBV6-5
CDR3 length: 12
D gene: TRBD1
J gene: TRBJ2-3
CDR3 protein: ASSYGQAGSTQY

V gene: TRBV28
CDR3 length: 15
D gene: TRBD2
J gene: TRBJ2-5
CDR3 protein: ASSFSGREGPQETQY

V gene: TRBV27
CDR3 length: 13
D gene: NA
J gene: TRBJ1-5
CDR3 protein: ASSLFARRVEPQH

V gene: TRBV19
CDR3 length: 12
D gene: NA
J gene: TRBJ2-2
CDR3 protein: ASSYQKNTGELF

V gene: TRBV12-3/TRBV12-4
CDR3 length: 11
D gene: TRBD2
J gene: TRBJ2-7
CDR3 protein: ASRLAGNDEQY

V gene: TRBV20-1
CDR3 length: 13
D gene: TRBD1
J gene: TRBJ1-1
CDR3 protein: SAIPGQGVGTEAF

V gene: TRBV2
CDR3 length: 13
D gene: NA
J gene: TRBJ2-5
CDR3 protein: ASSDSRGWGETQY

V gene: TRBV29-1
CDR3 length: 11
D gene: NA
J gene: TRBJ2-7
CDR3 protein: SVATVASYEQY

V gene: TRBV2
CDR3 length: 14
D gene: NA
J gene: TRBJ2-7
CDR3 protein: ASSEDIFGGRDEQY

V gene: TRBV27
CDR3 length: 13
D gene: TRBD2
J gene: TRBJ2-1
CDR3 protein: ASSIREGPYNEQF

V gene: TRBV6-1
CDR3 length: 13
D gene: TRBD2
J gene: TRBJ2-1
CDR3 protein: ASSRLAGEYNEQF

V gene: TRBV10-3
CDR3 length: 12
D gene: TRBD2
J gene: TRBJ2-7
CDR3 protein: AISAGLAGGEQY

V gene: TRBV12-3/TRBV12-4
CDR3 length: 13
D gene: NA
J gene: TRBJ1-6
CDR3 protein: ASSPDSSQRNSLH

V gene: TRBV27
CDR3 length: 15
D gene: TRBD2
J gene: TRBJ2-7
CDR3 protein: ASSLYTSGGPSGEQY

V gene: TRBV9
CDR3 length: 15
D gene: TRBD2
J gene: TRBJ2-2
CDR3 protein: ASSEPPGTRGPGELF

V gene: TRBV28
CDR3 length: 12
D gene: TRBD2
J gene: TRBJ2-2
CDR3 protein: ASSSGRATGELF

V gene: TRBV19
CDR3 length: 13
D gene: TRBD1
J gene: NA
CDR3 protein: ASSTTGTGLETQY

V gene: TRBV12-3/TRBV12-4
CDR3 length: 11
D gene: NA
J gene: TRBJ2-5
CDR3 protein: ASTPTGGETQY

V gene: TRBV10-3
CDR3 length: 10
D gene: TRBD1
J gene: TRBJ1-2
CDR3 protein: AIRGTGEGYT

V gene: TRBV27
CDR3 length: 11
D gene: NA
J gene: TRBJ1-6
CDR3 protein: ASRDPYNSPLH

V gene: TRBV20-1
CDR3 length: 13
D gene: TRBD2
J gene: TRBJ2-3
CDR3 protein: SALGLAGDRDTQY

V gene: TRBV27
CDR3 length: 12
D gene: TRBD1
J gene: TRBJ2-7
CDR3 protein: ASSLSTTGEGQY

V gene: TRBV20-1
CDR3 length: 13
D gene: TRBD2
J gene: TRBJ2-7
CDR3 protein: SARWEIAGIHEQY

V gene: TRBV20-1
CDR3 length: 12
D gene: NA
J gene: TRBJ2-5
CDR3 protein: SASKTSREETQY

V gene: TRBV12-3/TRBV12-4
CDR3 length: 14
D gene: NA
J gene: TRBJ2-5
CDR3 protein: ASSLVDSTHQETQY

V gene: TRBV27
CDR3 length: 13
D gene: NA
J gene: TRBJ1-5
CDR3 protein: ASSFGTPGNQPQH

V gene: TRBV5-1
CDR3 length: 17
D gene: TRBD2
J gene: TRBJ2-3
CDR3 protein: ASSLEPSASGRAGDTQY

V gene: TRBV29-1
CDR3 length: 13
D gene: TRBD1
J gene: TRBJ1-2
CDR3 protein: SVEAGETGNYGYT

V gene: TRBV10-1
CDR3 length: 10
D gene: NA
J gene: TRBJ1-6
CDR3 protein: ASSERDSPLH

V gene: TRBV20-1
CDR3 length: 10
D gene: NA
J gene: TRBJ2-4
CDR3 protein: SARAPVNIQY

V gene: TRBV7-9
CDR3 length: 14
D gene: TRBD1
J gene: TRBJ2-3
CDR3 protein: ASRPPGTGRTDTQY